Listed below are T cell receptor beta chains from one sample, sequenced in a study of blood T cell repertoires in COVID-19. TCRdb's table, derived via immunoSEQ multiplex PCR, lists solely in-frame clones and lacks some. This table holds about 300,000 clones, around nine tenths found once. Sequenced input: PBMCs or T cells enriched from blood (not recorded which). The receptors here all came from a woman aged 25 to 39 who had recovered from COVID-19. Each CDR3 is given with its conserved first and last residue. Each record gives: J gene, D gene, CDR3 length, clone size, V gene, CDR3 protein, CDR3 DNA. A D gene is named only where the DNA matches it firmly. Clone size is given for some rows only: seen once, a few or many times, or a class if the clone is expanded.

TRBJ2-7 | TRBD2 | 14 | . | TRBV11-2 | CASSFSGLTYEQYF | TGTGCCAGCAGCTTTAGCGGGTTAACCTACGAGCAGTACTTC
TRBJ1-6 | TRBD1 | 18 | . | TRBV9 | CASSGGSGGRVGNSPLHF | TGTGCCAGCAGCGGGGGCTCAGGGGGACGAGTAGGGAATTCACCCCTCCACTTT
TRBJ1-2 | . | 13 | . | TRBV27 | CASSPGPGVGYTF | TGTGCCAGCTCACCTGGACCCGGGGTGGGCTACACCTTC
TRBJ2-2 | TRBD2 | 18 | . | TRBV6-1 | CASSVRSGGAANTGELFF | TGTGCCAGCAGTGTGCGTAGCGGGGGGGCCGCGAACACCGGGGAGCTGTTTTTT
TRBJ1-4 | TRBD1 | 14 | few | TRBV30 | CARDRGQGSEKLFF | TGTGCCCGGGACCGGGGACAGGGGTCTGAAAAACTGTTTTTT
TRBJ1-6 | TRBD1 | 15 | . | TRBV7-9 | CASSLISRGRSPLHF | TGTGCCAGCAGCTTAATTTCCAGGGGGCGGTCACCCCTCCACTTT
TRBJ1-4 | TRBD1 | 15 | once | TRBV19 | CASSTNTGGAGKLFF | TGTGCCAGTAGTACGAATACAGGGGGCGCCGGAAAACTGTTTTTT
TRBJ1-2 | . | 13 | . | TRBV30 | CAWFPTTRGVGTF | TGTGCCTGGTTCCCCACAACCCGGGGTGTGGGCACCTTC
TRBJ1-2 | . | 13 | . | TRBV30 | CAWSVLDSAGYTF | TGTGCCTGGAGTGTGCTGGACTCTGCTGGCTACACCTTC
TRBJ1-2 | . | 12 | . | TRBV9 | CASSVAGYGYTF | TGTGCCAGCAGCGTAGCGGGGTATGGCTACACCTTC
TRBJ2-7 | . | 14 | . | TRBV30 | CAWSVRQGKYEQYF | TGTGCCTGGAGTGTACGGCAGGGGAAATACGAGCAGTACTTC
TRBJ1-1 | TRBD1 | 15 | . | TRBV7-6 | CASSLDQGATTEAFF | TGTGCCAGCAGCTTAGATCAGGGGGCGACCACTGAAGCTTTCTTT
TRBJ2-2 | . | 15 | . | TRBV5-1 | CASREVVDITGELFF | TGCGCCAGCAGAGAGGTTGTCGATATCACCGGGGAGCTGTTTTTT
TRBJ2-7 | TRBD1 | 13 | once | TRBV30 | CAWRFGTAYEQYF | TGTGCCTGGCGGTTCGGGACAGCCTACGAGCAGTACTTC
TRBJ1-1 | . | 15 | . | TRBV5-4 | CASSLIGGVNTEAFF | TGTGCCAGCAGCTTGATCGGGGGGGTGAACACTGAAGCTTTCTTT
TRBJ2-3 | . | 16 | . | TRBV10-3 | CAISGWAGEYTDTQYF | TGTGCCATCAGCGGTTGGGCCGGGGAATACACAGATACGCAGTATTTT
TRBJ1-5 | . | 13 | once | TRBV6-5 | CASTPRGNQPQHF | TGTGCCAGCACGCCCCGGGGCAATCAGCCCCAGCATTTT
TRBJ2-3 | TRBD2 | 15 | . | TRBV5-4 | CASSRPGGGGDTQYF | TGTGCCAGCAGCCGGCCCGGGGGGGGCGGTGATACGCAGTATTTT
TRBJ2-7 | . | 15 | . | TRBV6-2/TRBV6-3 | CASSYATGYSYEQYF | TGTGCCAGCAGTTACGCTACAGGGTACTCCTACGAGCAGTACTTC
TRBJ2-7 | . | 13 | once | TRBV6-1 | CASSEEEFREQYF | TGTGCCAGCAGTGAAGAAGAGTTTCGGGAGCAGTACTTC
TRBJ1-2 | TRBD1 | 15 | . | TRBV2 | CASRPGTGANYGYTF | TGTGCCAGCAGGCCCGGGACAGGGGCTAACTATGGCTACACCTTC
TRBJ1-5 | TRBD1 | 16 | . | TRBV12-5 | CASGLVPGTVNQPQHF | TGTGCTAGTGGTTTGGTCCCCGGGACAGTCAATCAGCCCCAGCATTTT
TRBJ1-2 | . | 15 | . | TRBV5-6 | CASRFERSGRGGYTF | TGTGCCAGCAGGTTCGAGAGGTCGGGTCGGGGTGGCTACACCTTC
TRBJ2-7 | . | 11 | . | TRBV11-2 | CASSLASEQYF | TGTGCCAGCAGCTTAGCGAGCGAGCAGTACTTC
TRBJ2-1 | . | 15 | . | TRBV9 | CASSDHRGGYNEQFF | TGTGCCAGCAGCGACCACAGGGGGGGCTACAATGAGCAGTTCTTC
TRBJ2-7 | TRBD2 | 14 | . | TRBV18 | CASSSGLAGYEQYF | TGTGCCAGCTCGTCTGGACTAGCGGGGTACGAGCAGTACTTC
TRBJ2-3 | . | 14 | . | TRBV7-2 | CASSYWLAVDTQYF | TGTGCCAGCAGCTACTGGTTAGCAGTAGATACGCAGTATTTT
TRBJ1-4 | . | 17 | few | TRBV2 | CASSALRLGGGDEKLFF | TGTGCCAGCAGCGCCCTACGCCTTGGGGGAGGGGATGAAAAACTGTTTTTT
TRBJ2-1 | TRBD2 | 15 | . | TRBV3-1/TRBV3-2 | CASSQGLDSYNEQFF | TGTGCCAGCAGCCAGGGACTAGATTCCTACAATGAGCAGTTCTTC
TRBJ1-2 | TRBD1 | 14 | . | TRBV6-5 | CASSQQGTDYGYTF | TGTGCCAGCAGTCAGCAGGGGACAGACTATGGCTACACCTTC
TRBJ2-7 | . | 13 | . | TRBV7-2 | CASSSRQTYEQYF | TGTGCCAGCAGCTCCCGACAGACCTACGAGCAGTACTTC
TRBJ1-5 | . | 14 | . | TRBV7-6 | CASSLGGGNQPQHF | TGTGCCAGCAGCTTAGGGGGGGGCAATCAGCCCCAGCATTTT
TRBJ2-5 | . | 14 | once | TRBV5-4 | CASSLAGGGETQYF | TGTGCCAGCAGCTTGGCGGGGGGCGGAGAGACCCAGTACTTC
TRBJ2-7 | . | 15 | . | TRBV6-5 | CASSPGEGGRYEQYF | TGTGCCAGCAGTCCGGGAGAGGGGGGGAGGTACGAGCAGTACTTC
TRBJ2-5 | TRBD1 | 15 | . | TRBV6-5 | CASRSSTGSTATQYF | TGTGCCAGCAGATCCTCGACAGGGAGCACGGCGACCCAGTACTTC
TRBJ1-6 | . | 15 | . | TRBV4-1 | CASSQVFPGNSPLHF | TGCGCCAGCAGCCAAGTTTTCCCGGGAAATTCACCCCTCCACTTT
TRBJ1-6 | TRBD1 | 14 | . | TRBV7-6 | CASSPGQGNSPLHF | TGTGCCAGCAGCCCAGGACAGGGTAATTCACCCCTCCACTTT
TRBJ2-2 | . | 15 | . | TRBV7-2 | CASSRSGSNTGELFF | TGTGCCAGCAGCCGGAGCGGGTCGAACACCGGGGAGCTGTTTTTT
TRBJ1-4 | . | 13 | . | TRBV29-1 | CSVVGQGGEKLFF | TGCAGCGTTGTCGGTCAGGGTGGAGAAAAACTGTTTTTT
TRBJ1-4 | . | 17 | once | TRBV5-5 | CASSSDPSGATNEKLFF | TGTGCCAGCAGCTCGGACCCCTCGGGAGCAACTAATGAAAAACTGTTTTTT
TRBJ1-2 | . | 14 | . | TRBV30 | CAWTQGRRGYGYTF | TGTGCCTGGACCCAGGGGCGTCGGGGCTATGGCTACACCTTC
TRBJ1-5 | TRBD1 | 14 | . | TRBV19 | CASSIGTGNQPQHF | TGTGCCAGTAGTATTGGGACAGGGAATCAGCCCCAGCATTTT
TRBJ2-1 | TRBD2 | 15 | . | TRBV6-5 | CASSYRLAGVNEQFF | TGTGCCAGCAGTTACCGTCTAGCGGGGGTCAATGAGCAGTTCTTC
TRBJ1-5 | TRBD1 | 18 | . | TRBV7-9 | CASSLVGGPGGSNQPQHF | TGTGCCAGCAGCTTAGTTGGTGGGCCAGGGGGAAGCAATCAGCCCCAGCATTTT
TRBJ1-1 | . | 14 | once | TRBV12-5 | CASVEDSLRREAFF | TGTGCTAGTGTCGAGGACAGTCTAAGACGTGAAGCTTTCTTT
TRBJ2-7 | TRBD1 | 14 | . | TRBV5-1 | CASSVTGSKNEQYF | TGCGCCAGCAGCGTGACAGGGTCCAAGAACGAGCAGTACTTC
TRBJ2-1 | . | 14 | . | TRBV27 | CASSLRFAYNEQFF | TGTGCCAGCAGTTTACGGTTCGCATACAATGAGCAGTTCTTC
TRBJ1-5 | . | 11 | . | TRBV12-3/TRBV12-4 | CASGDPQPQHF | TGTGCCAGCGGAGACCCTCAGCCCCAGCATTTT
TRBJ1-1 | . | 18 | . | TRBV7-2 | CASSLSGGGWLMNTEAFF | TGTGCCAGCAGCTTAAGCGGCGGGGGATGGCTTATGAACACTGAAGCTTTCTTT
TRBJ1-1 | TRBD1 | 14 | . | TRBV7-3 | CASSLDRYSTEAFF | TGTGCCAGCAGCTTGGACAGGTACTCCACTGAAGCTTTCTTT
TRBJ1-1 | TRBD1 | 15 | . | TRBV7-2 | CASSFTGTVPTEAFF | TGTGCCAGCAGCTTCACCGGGACAGTTCCCACTGAAGCTTTCTTT
TRBJ2-2 | TRBD1 | 15 | . | TRBV6-5 | CASSRTGGGTGELFF | TGTGCCAGCAGCCGGACAGGGGGCGGAACCGGGGAGCTGTTTTTT
TRBJ1-1 | TRBD1 | 15 | . | TRBV27 | CASSLSGQGRTEAFF | TGTGCCAGCAGTTTATCTGGACAGGGCAGGACTGAAGCTTTCTTT